This T cell receptor beta chain emerged from a study of cytomegalovirus exposure and HLA in healthy donors. The V segment lost 1 base and the J segment 2 bases; nucleotides outside the gene matches: 2. This CDR3 has 14 amino acids. CDR1 and CDR2 from the germline V gene are MNHNS and SASEGT. The PCR ran on 60 Vbeta and 13 Jbeta primers. TCRdb's table, derived via immunoSEQ multiplex PCR, lists solely in-frame clones and lacks some. This table has 85,000 to 130,000 clones, about 80% appearing once. The specimen sequenced was PBMCs. The V call is TRBV6-1, the J call TRBJ2-7; 7 bases line up with TRBD1. This TCR derives from a female donor in good health and CMV-seropositive. For the CDR3, the DNA is TGTGCCAGCAGTGAAGGGGGACAGACCTACGAGCAGTACTTC. Translating gives CASSEGGQTYEQYF.